Below are 3 T cell receptor beta chains sequenced from a single sample in a study of blood T cell repertoires in COVID-19. Profiling relied on immunoSEQ multiplex PCR, and the TCRdb table lists in-frame clones only, not all of them. The sample records 110,000 to 150,000 clones, 84% being singletons. Sample: peripheral blood. These receptors were obtained from a woman older than 75 in a cohort sampled during active or convalescent COVID-19.

This chain joins TRBV2 and TRBJ2-2, with D possibly being TRBD1 (6 bases). Germline assignment: CDR1 SNHLY and CDR2 FYNNEI. V was clipped by 4 bases and J by 7 bases, with 19 bases between them. The CDR3 totals 16 residues. CDR3 in DNA: TGTGCCAGCAGTGTAGGTCTTGTGGGGGCCGGCGGGGAGCTGTTTTTT. Residues: CASSVGLVGAGGELFF.

V and J are TRBV6-5 and TRBJ2-1, with 8 bases that match TRBD1. Germline CDR1 is MNHEY and CDR2 is SVGAGI. J lost 3 bases, V lost 6 bases, and 7 bases had no gene match. The CDR3 sequence is 15 residues long. This CDR3 reads CASSSTGGYYNEQFF. Written as DNA, the CDR3 is TGTGCCAGCAGCTCCACAGGGGGTTACTACAATGAGCAGTTCTTC.

The chain uses TRBV5-1 and TRBJ1-2; TRBD1 is a possible D gene (5 bases). This CDR3 comprises 14 residues. Per the germline V gene, CDR1 is SGHRS and CDR2 is YFSETQ. V gave up 0 bases and J gave up 7 bases, with 13 bases separating them. CDR3 sequence (DNA): TGCGCCAGCAGCTTGGTTGGAGTCCAGGGTGGCTACACCTTC. Translated: CASSLVGVQGGYTF.